The sequence of this T cell receptor beta chain was determined in a study of T cell changes during pregnancy in multiple sclerosis. TCRdb's table, derived via immunoSEQ multiplex PCR, lists solely in-frame clones and lacks some. The profile shows some 99,000 clones, approximately 90% of them singletons. Trimming removed 3 bases at V and 7 bases at J, with 12 bases between. Germline V lookup: CDR1 MNHNS, CDR2 SASEGT. The CDR3 runs 13 residues. This sample comprised peripheral blood, obtained after pregnancy. This chain joins TRBV6-1 and TRBJ1-2; D is undetermined. The sequence was collected from a female donor in good health, enrolled as a control in a pregnancy study. CDR3 nucleotide sequence: TGTGCCAGCAGTGAGGTGGGGAGAGGTGGCTACACCTTC. Translated: CASSEVGRGGYTF.